The TCR beta chain under discussion was sequenced for a study of T cell responses to AZD1222 COVID-19 vaccine (dated by TCRdb to about 2021). With respect to the entire study: A total of approximately 240 trial participants underwent TCR sequencing, of whom 207 had received two doses of AZD1222 and some 25 had received two doses of the MenACWY control vaccine. Trial participants were enrolled by age into subgroups of 18-55, 56-69 and 70-plus years, and around 150, 29 and 61 TCR-sequenced participants, respectively, were included in these subgroups. What the study reported, not specific to this receptor: Reportedly, close to half of the unique spike-specific TCRs recognized epitopes lying outside the regions that are mutated in the B.1.351 and B.1.1.7 variants. The whole spike protein was spanned by vaccine-associated CD4 TCRs, and dominant responses were seen in regions 160-218 and 743-854. Conclusions about previously exposed vaccinees were limited because only a handful of AZD1222 recipients were SARS-CoV-2 seropositive at baseline. Because no day 14 peak-response samples were available, the repertoires could be characterized only after the peak T cell response. The 56-69-year group was small, and its depth increase did not reach significance, likely because of low power. After two AZD1222 doses, spike-specific TCR breadth and depth were significantly higher than at day 0 and than in MenACWY recipients. Most participants were white British and females outnumbered males, and the authors suggested that clonal diversity may have been underestimated.

In regard to this clone: Its cognate antigen has yet to be identified. Nothing much larger sits one base from this clone, and base qualities are not available. Other DNA sequences from this sample encode an identical CDR3 as well.

The CDR3 regions of human TCRbeta chains were subjected to immunosequencing. Regarding the original processing steps: Repertoire TCRs were checked for matches against a reference library of SARS-CoV-2-specific TCRs that had been generated using the MIRA antigen-specificity platform. Breadth meant the fraction of unique TCRs that were SARS-CoV-2-associated, whereas depth meant the fraction of total T cells that were SARS-CoV-2-associated. Using the MIRA data, every spike-specific TCR was mapped to the spike region that the TCR reacted to and assigned to either a CD4 or a CD8 class. Log10-transformed breadth and depth values were compared by one-way ANOVA with Sidak's multiple comparisons tests. TCRdb carries this immuneACCESS record with in-frame sequences only. Its versions omit some clonotypes, under half of them owing to an unresolved V gene in the studies checked, with the rest unexplained. D and trimming come from the DNA, and the V and J calls and clone size come from that table. The sample has approximately 110,000 clones on record, 75% to 90% of them singletons. The top ten hold 4.4% of the sample.

Per the germline V gene (reference sequence), LGHDT is the CDR1 and YNNKEL is the CDR2. V is pared back by 4 bases and J by 1 base, with 10 bases lying between the germline termini. The CDR3 holds 14 amino acids from the cysteine to the phenylalanine. Only the CDR3 DNA stays, 42 bases, in frame from base 1. This specimen's time point label, per the study, means: about 28 days (+/-7) after the second vaccine dose. AZD1222 recipients whose second dose came at about 4 weeks and those whose second dose came at about 12 weeks were combined into one group, since spike-specific TCR depth and breadth did not differ between the two schedules. Samples from vaccinated people were obtained from the UK trials COV001 and COV002, which included a single-blind randomized controlled phase 2/3 trial of AZD1222 (ChAdOx1 nCoV-19) in healthy adults. For TCRbeta chain sequencing, PBMC samples were collected from trial participants at day 0 and at day 28 after the second dose.

Sequenced here: peripheral blood, sampled 28 days after the second AZD1222 dose. The TCR sequence derives from an adult who received the AZD1222 COVID-19 vaccine. The rearrangement combines TRBV3-1 (or the pseudogene TRBV3-2) with TRBJ1-1; a tentative D match to TRBD1 spans 5 bases. CDR3 loop: CASSRAGQNTEAFF. The nucleotide sequence is TGTGCCAGCAGCCGGGCCGGACAGAACACTGAAGCTTTCTTT.